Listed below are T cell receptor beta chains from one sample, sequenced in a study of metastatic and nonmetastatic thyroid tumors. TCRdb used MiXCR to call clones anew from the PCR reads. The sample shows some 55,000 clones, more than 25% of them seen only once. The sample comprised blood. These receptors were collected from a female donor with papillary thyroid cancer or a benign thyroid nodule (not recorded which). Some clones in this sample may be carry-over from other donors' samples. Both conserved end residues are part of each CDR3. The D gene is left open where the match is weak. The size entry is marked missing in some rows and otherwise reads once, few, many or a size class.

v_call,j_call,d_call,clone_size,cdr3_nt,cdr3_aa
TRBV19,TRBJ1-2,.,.,TGTGCCAGTGCTAGAACAGCTAACTATGGCCACACCTTC,CASARTANYGHTF
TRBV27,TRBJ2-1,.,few,TGTGCCAGCAGGGCGAGCTCCTACAATGAGCAGTTCTTC,CASRASSYNEQFF
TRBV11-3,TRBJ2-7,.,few,TGTGCCAGCAGCTTATCCCTCGGTGGAGAGCAGTACTTC,CASSLSLGGEQYF
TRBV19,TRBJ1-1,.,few,TGTGCCAGTAGTATGCGGGACTTCTATTACACTGAAGCTTTCTTT,CASSMRDFYYTEAFF
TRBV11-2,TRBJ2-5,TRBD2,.,TGTGCCAGCAGCTTAGAGGGGCTAGCGGCAACCGGGACCCAGTACTTC,CASSLEGLAATGTQYF
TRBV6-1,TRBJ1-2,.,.,TGTGCCAGCAGTGAAGGGGAGGGGCACTATGGCTACACCTTC,CASSEGEGHYGYTF
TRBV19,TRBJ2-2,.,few,TGTGCCAGTAGCGGGACATTAAACACCGGGGAGCTGTTTTTT,CASSGTLNTGELFF
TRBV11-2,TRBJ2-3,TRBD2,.,TGTGCCAGCAGCTTCGGCGGGAGGGCCACAGATACGCAGTATTTT,CASSFGGRATDTQYF
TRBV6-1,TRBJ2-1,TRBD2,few,TGTGCCAGCAGCGATAGCGGGAAGGAGTTCTTC,CASSDSGKEFF
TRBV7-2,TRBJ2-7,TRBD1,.,TGTGCCAGCAGCTTAGGTGGGACAGGGGGTAAAGAGCAGTACTTC,CASSLGGTGGKEQYF
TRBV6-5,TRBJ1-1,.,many,TGTGCCAGCAGTTACTCCGAAGGTTGGGGACAAAACACTGAAGCTTTCTTT,CASSYSEGWGQNTEAFF
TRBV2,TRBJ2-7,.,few,TGTGCCAGCAGTCCCCCTGGAGGCGACGAGCAGTACTTC,CASSPPGGDEQYF